The entry below describes one T cell receptor (beta chain). What it recognizes is unknown. This sample is drawn from a study of cytomegalovirus exposure and HLA in healthy donors. Germline V gene data show CDR1 as MGHRA and CDR2 as YSYEKL. Deletions cut 4 bases from V and 7 bases from J, with 20 bases between. This CDR3 is 17 amino acids long. The PCR made use of 60 Vbeta and 13 Jbeta primers. Clones were sequenced by immunoSEQ multiplex PCR, and TCRdb holds only the in-frame ones, with some missing. Of roughly 69,000 clones listed, under 80% are singletons. Study-level findings and limits: Among the most significant clusters, several appeared linked to common viral pathogens in a later analysis.

The rearrangement uses TRBV4-1 and TRBJ1-6; D is unclear. This clonotype was obtained from a male donor in good health and CMV-seropositive. The sample consisted of PBMCs. CDR3 sequence reads: CASSPSEQARKNSPLHF. The CDR3 bases are TGCGCCAGCAGCCCATCAGAGCAGGCTCGGAAGAATTCACCCCTCCACTTT.